Listed below are T cell receptor beta chains from one sample, sequenced in a study of identical twins. MiXCR, applied by TCRdb to the 5' RACE reads, yields one record per CDR3 protein. The table has fewer than 250,000 distinct CDR3 sequences, approximately 9% seen once. The sample comprised memory (CD45RO+) T cells sorted from blood. The receptors derive from a woman between 18 and 30 years old in good health. The CDR3 runs from the conserved cysteine through the conserved F or W. D genes are given only for firm matches. Size tells how often a clone was seen (once, few, many) or the class of an expanded clone, and some rows leave it out.

v_call	cdr3_length	clone_size	d_call	j_call	cdr3_nt	cdr3_aa
TRBV5-1	14	many	TRBD1	TRBJ2-3	TGCGCCAGCAGCTTGGGGACAGGGATAGATACGCAGTATTTT	CASSLGTGIDTQYF
TRBV11-2	16	many	NA	TRBJ2-2	TGTGCCAGCAGCCATAGAGGACAGCCGGCCCTCGGGGAGCTGTTTTTT	CASSHRGQPALGELFF
TRBV7-2	14	NA	NA	TRBJ1-4	TGTGCCAGCAGCTTAGAGCCGGGAGTTGAAAAACTGTTTTTT	CASSLEPGVEKLFF
TRBV5-1	14	many	NA	TRBJ2-3	TGCGCCAGCAGGTCAGTCGGCAGCACAGATACGCAGTATTTT	CASRSVGSTDTQYF
TRBV7-6	13	many	TRBD2	TRBJ2-1	TGTGCCAGCAGCTTATCTAGCGGGAGGGCCTGGTTCTTC	CASSLSSGRAWFF
TRBV12-3/TRBV12-4	17	many	NA	TRBJ1-5	TGTGCCAGCAGTCCGCGGGGGCCGGTGGATAGCAATCAGCCCCAGCATTTT	CASSPRGPVDSNQPQHF
TRBV5-1	13	NA	NA	TRBJ1-6	TGCGCCAGCAGCTTGGGTTTTAATTCACCCCTCCACTTT	CASSLGFNSPLHF
TRBV20-1	13	few	NA	TRBJ2-4	TGCAGTGCTAGGGACTTAGCCAAAAACATTCAGTACTTC	CSARDLAKNIQYF
TRBV7-2	14	many	NA	TRBJ2-2	TGTGCCAGCAGCTACGGCGAGACCACCGGGGAGCTGTTTTTT	CASSYGETTGELFF
TRBV6-1	14	NA	NA	TRBJ2-6	TGTGCCAGCAGTGAGGGGCCTGGGGCCAACGTCCTGACTTTC	CASSEGPGANVLTF
TRBV19	18	NA	NA	TRBJ1-1	TGTGCCAGTAGTATAGATATGATCAGGAATTCACCAGACACTGAAGCTTTCTTT	CASSIDMIRNSPDTEAFF
TRBV7-8	14	few	NA	TRBJ1-5	TGTGCCAGCAGCAAACACAGGGAGAATCAGCCCCAGCATTTT	CASSKHRENQPQHF
TRBV4-2	15	many	NA	TRBJ2-7	TGTGCCAGCAGCCAAGGATCCGGGGCAGCCTACGAGCAGTACTTC	CASSQGSGAAYEQYF
TRBV7-9	15	many	NA	TRBJ1-1	TGTGCCAGCAGCCCAATGCTGGGCCAAAACACTGAAGCTTTCTTT	CASSPMLGQNTEAFF
TRBV4-2	16	few	TRBD2	TRBJ2-2	TGTGCCAGCAGCCAAGATTATAGCGGGGGGGCCGGGGAGCTGTTTTTT	CASSQDYSGGAGELFF
TRBV20-1	13	NA	NA	TRBJ2-1	TGCAGTCCGCTGGAGAGATCCTACAATGAGCAGTTCTTC	CSPLERSYNEQFF
TRBV5-1	15	many	TRBD2	TRBJ2-3	TGCGCCAGCAGCCAAATAGCGGGGGGCACAGATACGCAGTATTTT	CASSQIAGGTDTQYF
TRBV5-1	14	many	TRBD1	TRBJ1-1	TGCGCCAGCAGCTTGGGAGGGGGCGAGGGTGAAGCTTTCTTT	CASSLGGGEGEAFF
TRBV30	14	NA	NA	TRBJ2-7	TGTGCCTGGAGGAGAACTCCAGGGTTGGCCGAGCAGTACTTC	CAWRRTPGLAEQYF
TRBV5-5	14	many	NA	TRBJ2-3	TGTGCCAGCAGCTGGAGGGGGCCCACAGATACGCAGTATTTT	CASSWRGPTDTQYF
TRBV20-1	10	many	NA	TRBJ2-5	TGCAGTGCTAGAGAGGAGACCCAGTACTTC	CSAREETQYF
TRBV25-1	15	NA	TRBD1	TRBJ2-5	TGTGCCAGCAGTGAACGGGACAGAGTCCAAGAGACCCAGTACTTC	CASSERDRVQETQYF
TRBV20-1	14	NA	TRBD1	TRBJ1-5	TGCAGTGCTGGGGACAGGGGATCCAATCAGCCCCAGCATTTT	CSAGDRGSNQPQHF
TRBV10-3	13	few	NA	TRBJ1-6	TGTGCCGTGGGACAAGGGGAAAATTCACCCCTCCACTTT	CAVGQGENSPLHF